This TCR beta chain was documented in a study of spatial heterogeneity in lung cancer. Findings of the study overall: Relative to follow-up, resection was when ubiquitous expanded tumor TCRs appeared more in blood.

The time point was: sample taken at primary tumor resection. In each case, whole RNA from tumor, nontumor lung or frozen PBMC was sequenced unsorted. V was trimmed by 5 bases and J by 0 bases, leaving 5 bases between them. This CDR3 is 13 amino acids long. Per germline, CDR1 SGHTA and CDR2 FQGNSA. In TCRdb, the 5' RACE reads were re-called with MiXCR into one record per CDR3 protein. The table lists about 95,000 distinct CDR3 sequences, around 9% of them singletons. Points on this clonotype: Antigen unknown.

The specimen comprised PBMCs, sampled at surgery. This clonotype originated in a male donor with early-stage non-small cell lung cancer. The chain couples TRBV7-2 to TRBJ1-5; D not certain. The CDR3 protein is CASSPHSNQPQHF. CDR3 nucleotide sequence: TGTGCCAGCAGCCCCCATAGCAATCAGCCCCAGCATTTT.